These 16 T cell receptor beta chains share one sample of origin, sequenced in a study of OX40 agonist ivuxolimab in advanced cancers. Libraries were prepared by immunoSEQ multiplex PCR; TCRdb keeps only in-frame clonotypes and omits some of them. The sample shows about 48,000 clones, over 80% of them seen only once. The specimen was CD4+ or CD8+ T cells sorted from blood, collected in a trial of the OX40 agonist ivuxolimab. The receptor set was obtained from an adult with an advanced solid tumor such as melanoma, head and neck, liver or kidney cancer.

This chain uses TRBV30 with TRBJ2-1; D is undetermined. The CDR3 loop spans 15 amino acids. Germline values: CDR1 GTSNPN, CDR2 SVGIG (reference sequence). With 5 bases removed from V and 0 bases from J, the gap between germline ends came to 14 bases. CDR3 sequence: CAWVSPYSSYNEQFF. The CDR3 DNA follows: TGTGCCTGGGTTTCTCCGTATAGCTCCTACAATGAGCAGTTCTTC. Full variable domain (rest looked up from reference TRBV30 and TRBJ2-1): SQTIHQWPATLVQPVGSPLSLECTVEGTSNPNLYWYRQAAGRGLQLLFYSVGIGQISSEVPQNLSASRPQDRQFILSSKKLLLSDSGFYLCAWVSPYSSYNEQFFGPGTRLTVL.

The chain is built from TRBV5-4 and TRBJ1-1; tentatively, D is TRBD1 (5 bases). With 0 bases removed from V and 2 bases from J, the gap between germline ends came to 14 bases. The CDR3 sequence is 16 residues long. CDR1 is SGHNT, CDR2 YYREEE, per germline (reference sequence). Written as DNA, the CDR3 is TGTGCCAGCAGCTTGGGGGGCGCGGGTCTAAACACTGAAGCTTTCTTT. It yields the protein CASSLGGAGLNTEAFF.

The chain carries TRBV18 and TRBJ1-1; TRBD1 might be the D (5 bases). The CDR3 has 13 residues. Germline values: CDR1 KGHSH, CDR2 LQKENI. The V end was cut by 1 base, the J end by 4 bases, with 7 bases between. The CDR3 region is CASSPQGSTEAFF. DNA of the CDR3: TGTGCCAGCTCACCACAGGGGTCCACTGAAGCTTTCTTT.

The CDR3 loop reads CASITSGGPEQYF. The CDR3 region has the DNA TGTGCCAGCATTACTAGCGGGGGCCCCGAGCAGTACTTC. The chain is built from TRBV6-1 and TRBJ2-7; TRBD2 matches at 11 bases. This CDR3 has 13 residues. Germline V gene data show CDR1 as MNHNS and CDR2 as SASEGT. V was clipped by 7 bases and J by 6 bases; unmatched bases: 5.

J is TRBJ2-1 and V is TRBV9; 8 positions agree with TRBD2. Germline V gene lookup returns CDR1 SGDLS and CDR2 YYNGEE. This CDR3 contains 15 residues. V was pared by 0 bases and J by 2 bases, with 1 base of the junction left unmatched. In DNA form, the CDR3 reads TGTGCCAGCAGCGTAGCGGGGGGGCCCTACAATGAGCAGTTCTTC. This encodes CASSVAGGPYNEQFF.

The chain carries TRBV6-8 and TRBJ2-7; 7 bases are a match to TRBD1. Germline V lookup: CDR1 MNHGY, CDR2 SAAAGT. V shed 2 bases and J 3 bases; nucleotides not matched to a gene: 10. The CDR3 extends over 16 amino acids. In nucleotides, the CDR3 is TGTGCCAGCAGTTACACGATCAGGGGGATAGGCTACGAGCAGTACTTC. Its protein is CASSYTIRGIGYEQYF.

This rearrangement joins TRBV6-6 to TRBJ2-5; 10 nucleotides line up with TRBD1. After removal of 6 bases from V and 5 bases from J, the junction contained 12 bases not matched to a gene. CDR3 length: 16 residues. Germline lookup yields CDR1 MNHNY and CDR2 SVGAGI (reference sequence). CDR3 DNA: TGTGCCAGCAGACGCTCCGGGACAGGGGATGGGGAGACCCAGTACTTC. It translates to CASRRSGTGDGETQYF.

The chain couples TRBV19 to TRBJ1-5, with 7 bases aligning to TRBD1. The CDR3 spans 14 residues. CDR1 is LNHDA and CDR2 is SQIVND in the germline V gene (reference sequence). V shed 4 bases and J 5 bases; nucleotides not matched to a gene: 5. DNA of the CDR3: TGTGCCAGTAGTACGGACAGGACCCATCAGCCCCAGCATTTT. Amino acid sequence: CASSTDRTHQPQHF.

V and J are TRBV4-3 and TRBJ1-4; the match to TRBD1 covers 8 bases. The CDR3 runs to 14 residues. V shed 4 bases and J 8 bases; nucleotides not matched to a gene: 6. CDR1 and CDR2 (germline): LGHNA, YSLEER. The CDR3 nucleotides are TGCGCCAGCAGCCCGGGACAGGCTAGAGAAAAACTGTTTTTT. As protein: CASSPGQAREKLFF.

J is TRBJ2-1 and V is TRBV18, with 12 bases fitting TRBD2. V lost 8 bases to trimming and J lost 9 bases; unmatched junction nucleotides: 14. The CDR3 runs to 16 residues. The germline V gene encodes CDR1 KGHSH and CDR2 LQKENI. In DNA form, the CDR3 reads TGTGCCAGCGCCAAGGAGGGACTAGCGGGCGGACGTGAGCAGTTCTTC. This sequence encodes CASAKEGLAGGREQFF.

V is TRBV7-2 and J is TRBJ2-7; D tentatively fits TRBD1 or TRBD2 (5 bases each). Germline V gives CDR1 SGHTA, CDR2 FQGNSA. V was clipped by 7 bases and J by 9 bases, with 16 bases between them. The CDR3 length is 12 residues. The CDR3 loop reads CASTSSGPLQYF. In DNA, the CDR3 is TGTGCCAGCACTTCTTCGGGACCTTTGCAGTACTTC.

V and J are TRBV5-1 and TRBJ2-1, with TRBD2 identical over 10 bases. This CDR3 has 15 residues. The germline V gene has CDR1 SGHRS and CDR2 YFSETQ. V lost 4 bases and J lost 10; bases outside the gene matches: 11. The CDR3 loop is CASSPGLAIGPEQFF. Written as DNA, the CDR3 is TGCGCCAGCAGCCCGGGACTAGCGATAGGTCCGGAGCAGTTCTTC.

This sequence joins TRBV6-5 and TRBJ1-6; D gene uncertain. The V gene's germline CDR1 is MNHEY and CDR2 SVGAGI. The CDR3 sequence is 14 residues long. Trimming cost V 2 bases and J 13 bases, with 15 bases left between them. The CDR3 DNA is TGTGCCAGCAGTTACGAAACGGACCGTTTCCCCCTCCACTTT. This translates into CASSYETDRFPLHF.

This clone was picked up a small number of times. V gene TRBV7-2 combines with J gene TRBJ2-2, with D maybe TRBD1 (5 bases). Looked up from germline, CDR1 is SGHTA and CDR2 is FQGNSA. This CDR3 is 16 amino acids long. V lost 1 base, J lost 9 bases, and 18 bases lay in between. The DNA for the CDR3 is TGTGCCAGCAGCTTAGGGGGCAGGTTGGATTCGTGGGAGCTGTTTTTT. As protein: CASSLGGRLDSWELFF.

The rearrangement links TRBV19 to TRBJ1-4; no firm D call. The CDR3 length is 22 residues. Trimming left V 5 bases short and J 2 bases short, with 33 bases between. Per germline, CDR1 LNHDA and CDR2 SQIVND (reference sequence). CDR3 protein: CASSAKLGAAGPGTKTNEKLFF. As DNA, the CDR3 is TGTGCCAGTAGTGCTAAATTGGGCGCGGCCGGACCGGGCACAAAGACTAATGAAAAACTGTTTTTT.

Turning to this clone: Different DNA sequences within this sample yield the same CDR3. The V and J genes are TRBV6-6 and TRBJ2-7; unclear D gene. This CDR3 is built from 11 residues. The germline V gene has CDR1 MNHNY and CDR2 SVGAGI (reference sequence). V lost 5 bases and J lost 4, with 6 bases in between. The CDR3 protein is CASSAGYEQYF. The CDR3, as DNA: TGTGCCAGCAGTGCAGGATACGAGCAGTACTTC.